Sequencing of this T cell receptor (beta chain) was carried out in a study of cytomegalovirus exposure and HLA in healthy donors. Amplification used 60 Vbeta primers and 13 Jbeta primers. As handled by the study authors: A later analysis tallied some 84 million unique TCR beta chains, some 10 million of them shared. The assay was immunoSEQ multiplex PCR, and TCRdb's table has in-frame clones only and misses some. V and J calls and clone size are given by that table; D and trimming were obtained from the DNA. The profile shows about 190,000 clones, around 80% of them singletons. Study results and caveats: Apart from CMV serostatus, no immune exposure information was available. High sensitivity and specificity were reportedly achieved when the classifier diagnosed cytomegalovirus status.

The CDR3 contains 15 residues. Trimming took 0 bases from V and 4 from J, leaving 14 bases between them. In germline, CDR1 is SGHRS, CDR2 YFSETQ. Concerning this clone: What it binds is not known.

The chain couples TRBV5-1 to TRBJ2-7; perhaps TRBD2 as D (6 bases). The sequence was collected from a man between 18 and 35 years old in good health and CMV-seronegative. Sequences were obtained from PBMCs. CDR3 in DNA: TGCGCCAGCAGCTTGGTTGGAGGGCCCAGGTACGAGCAGTACTTC. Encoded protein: CASSLVGGPRYEQYF. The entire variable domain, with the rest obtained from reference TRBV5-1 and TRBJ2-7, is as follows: KAGVTQTPRYLIKTRGQQVTLSCSPISGHRSVSWYQQTPGQGLQFLFEYFSETQRNKGNFPGRFSGRQFSNSRSEMNVSTLELGDSALYLCASSLVGGPRYEQYFGPGTRLTVT.